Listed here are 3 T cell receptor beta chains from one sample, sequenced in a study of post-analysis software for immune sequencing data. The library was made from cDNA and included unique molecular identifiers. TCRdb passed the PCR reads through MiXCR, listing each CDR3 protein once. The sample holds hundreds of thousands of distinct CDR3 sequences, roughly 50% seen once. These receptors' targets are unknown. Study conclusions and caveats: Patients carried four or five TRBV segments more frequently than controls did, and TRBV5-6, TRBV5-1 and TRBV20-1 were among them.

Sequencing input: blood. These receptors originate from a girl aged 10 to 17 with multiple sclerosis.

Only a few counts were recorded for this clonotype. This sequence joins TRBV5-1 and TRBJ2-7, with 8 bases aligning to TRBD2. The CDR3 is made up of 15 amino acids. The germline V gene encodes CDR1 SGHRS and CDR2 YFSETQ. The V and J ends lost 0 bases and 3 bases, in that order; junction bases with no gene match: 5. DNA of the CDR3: TGCGCCAGCAGCTTGGACGGGGGGGCAGTCTACGAGCAGTACTTC. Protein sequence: CASSLDGGAVYEQYF.

CDR3 DNA sequence: TGTGCCAGCAGTTGGGTAGGGGATGAGCAGTTCTTC. Translating it yields CASSWVGDEQFF. This chain uses TRBV27 with TRBJ2-1; a possible D gene is TRBD1 (5 bases). V lost 4 bases, J lost 8 bases, and 9 bases lay in between. The CDR3 has 12 residues. The germline gives CDR1 MNHEY, CDR2 SMNVEV (reference sequence).

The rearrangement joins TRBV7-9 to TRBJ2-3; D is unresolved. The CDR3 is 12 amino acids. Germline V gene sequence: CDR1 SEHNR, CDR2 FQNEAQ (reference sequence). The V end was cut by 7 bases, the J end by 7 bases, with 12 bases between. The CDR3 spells CASKDLRNTQYF. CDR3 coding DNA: TGTGCCAGCAAGGACCTACGGAATACGCAGTATTTT. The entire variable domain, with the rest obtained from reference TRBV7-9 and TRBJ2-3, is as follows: DTGVSQNPRHKITKRGQNVTFRCDPISEHNRLYWYRQTLGQGPEFLTYFQNEAQLEKSRLLSDRFSAERPKGSFSTLEIQRTEQGDSAMYLCASKDLRNTQYFGPGTRLTVL.